This T cell receptor beta chain is drawn from a study of blood T cell repertoires in COVID-19 (dated by TCRdb to 2020 to 2021). Some background on the complete study: Samples from collaborators originated in the United States, Italy and Spain and spanned both the acute and convalescent phases of COVID-19. The repertoires were made available in a free public database intended to serve as a resource for research on the immune response to SARS-CoV-2. The prospective study material was composed of cDNA or gDNA derived from T cells, B-cell-depleted T cells, or PBMCs. The samples were drawn from the first 160 participants of the ongoing ImmuneRACE study and from roughly 1,300 subjects provided by 6 global collaborators. Deeply sampled blood TCRbeta repertoires from subjects exposed to, actively infected with, or recovered from COVID-19 were included in the dataset. HLA class I and class II types, where available, came from metadata supplied by the sample provider rather than from assay-based typing. Nearly every sample came with metadata listing a de-identified subject ID, COVID-19 status, age in years and sex. Beyond this particular receptor, the publication reports: How much clinical and demographic metadata was included differed by source and by participant, and the metadata was provided uncurated.

The collaborating institutions used their own protocols to collect whole blood in K2EDTA tubes. For TCRbeta analysis, collaborator samples were shipped as frozen whole blood, as isolated PBMCs, or as DNA extracted from either sample type. TCRbeta CDR3 regions were amplified from genomic DNA by means of the immunoSEQ Assay, a bias-controlled multiplex PCR. The study's own analysis went as follows. The number of nucleated cells in each sample was estimated by amplification of reference gene primers within the assay. To quantify the absolute abundance of each unique TCRbeta CDR3 rearrangement, sequence reads were collapsed and filtered. For each sample, productive Simpson clonality was calculated as the square root of Simpson's diversity index over productive rearrangements. TCRdb carries this immuneACCESS record with in-frame sequences only. Its versions omit some clonotypes, under half of them owing to an unresolved V gene in the studies checked, with the rest unexplained. That table furnishes V, J and clone size, whereas the DNA furnished D and trimming. This sample holds about 39,000 clones; 94% were observed only once. Together, the top ten hold approximately 3.7% of the sample.

As for this clone: Its antigen is currently not known. Sequence at one end of the junction differs from germline and may be a read error.

Measured from the cysteine to the phenylalanine, the CDR3 is 12 residues long. Of all the DNA, just the CDR3 is kept, 36 bases in frame from base 1. The germline V gene specifies SGHDN as CDR1 and FVKESK as CDR2. Sample: peripheral blood. The clonotype comes from a human donor with active COVID-19. The donor label of this sample is uncertain. The chain links TRBV14 with TRBJ2-3; 7 of the junction bases match TRBD2. In nucleotides, the sequence is TGTGCCAGCAGCCAAGACTGGACTAGGTCTCATTTT. Translation gives CASSQDWTRSHF.